The rows below give T cell receptor beta chains drawn from one sample of a study of OX40 agonist ivuxolimab in advanced cancers. Using immunoSEQ multiplex PCR, the repertoire was profiled, and TCRdb retains in-frame clones only, with some absent. Here the sample spans tens of thousands of clones, roughly four fifths being singletons. The sequencing here drew on CD4+ or CD8+ T cells sorted from blood, taken in a trial of the OX40 agonist ivuxolimab. The receptors come from an adult with an advanced solid tumor such as melanoma, head and neck, liver or kidney cancer. Both conserved end residues are part of each CDR3. D genes are given only for firm matches. Some rows have no size entry. The others give once, few or many, or a class for an expanded clone.

TRBV27	-	TRBJ1-5	TRBD1	CASSLRTGYQPQHF	TGTGCCAGCAGTTTACGGACAGGTTATCAGCCCCAGCATTTT
TRBV6-5	-	TRBJ2-7	TRBD2	CASSLAGDAYEQYF	TGTGCCAGCAGTCTAGCGGGGGACGCCTACGAGCAGTACTTC
TRBV5-1	-	TRBJ1-1	-	CASSGYGENTEAFF	TGCGCCAGCAGCGGGTACGGAGAGAACACTGAAGCTTTCTTT
TRBV4-1	-	TRBJ1-4	TRBD1	CASSTGTGGEKLFF	TGCGCCAGCAGCACCGGGACAGGGGGTGAAAAACTGTTTTTT
TRBV7-8	-	TRBJ2-3	TRBD2	CASSPSGGPSDTQYF	TGTGCCAGCAGCCCGTCGGGGGGGCCTTCCGATACGCAGTATTTT
TRBV19	-	TRBJ2-7	-	CASSIDRGRATYEQYF	TGTGCCAGTAGTATAGATCGGGGAAGGGCAACCTACGAGCAGTACTTC
TRBV19	-	TRBJ1-1	-	CASIRWENTEAFF	TGTGCCAGTATTCGCTGGGAGAACACTGAAGCTTTCTTT
TRBV7-2	-	TRBJ2-1	-	CASSLTGLGNEQFF	TGTGCCAGCAGCTTAACAGGGTTAGGCAATGAGCAGTTCTTC
TRBV7-3	-	TRBJ2-3	TRBD2	CASSQSGGAVDTQYF	TGTGCCAGCAGCCAAAGCGGGGGGGCGGTAGATACGCAGTATTTT
TRBV13	-	TRBJ2-3	-	CASSLGLRGGGTDTQYF	TGTGCCAGCAGCTTAGGCCTGAGGGGCGGGGGCACAGATACGCAGTATTTT
TRBV4-2	once	TRBJ1-1	-	CASSQVVELNTEAFF	TGTGCCAGCAGCCAAGTAGTGGAATTGAACACTGAAGCTTTCTTT
TRBV27	-	TRBJ1-4	-	CASSSYSTADNEKLFF	TGTGCCAGCAGTTCTTATTCGACAGCCGATAATGAAAAACTGTTTTTT
TRBV27	-	TRBJ1-1	TRBD1	CASSLGQGSTEAFF	TGTGCCAGCAGTTTAGGACAGGGTAGCACTGAAGCTTTCTTT
TRBV2	-	TRBJ1-1	TRBD1	CASSYDRGWGTEAFF	TGTGCCAGCAGTTATGACAGGGGGTGGGGGACTGAAGCTTTCTTT
TRBV5-6	-	TRBJ1-2	-	CASSLATGLYGYTF	TGTGCCAGCAGCTTGGCCACCGGTCTCTATGGCTACACCTTC
TRBV4-1	-	TRBJ1-3	-	CASSQGDSSGNTIYF	TGCGCCAGCAGCCAAGGCGACAGCTCTGGAAACACCATATATTTT
TRBV7-8	-	TRBJ2-1	TRBD1	CASSSRTGKLDNEQFF	TGTGCCAGCAGCTCCCGGACAGGAAAATTGGACAATGAGCAGTTCTTC
TRBV27	-	TRBJ2-7	-	CASSFSPSWEQYF	TGTGCCAGCAGTTTTAGTCCCTCTTGGGAGCAGTACTTC
TRBV9	-	TRBJ2-1	TRBD2	CASSTGLAGGTNEQFF	TGTGCCAGCAGCACCGGACTAGCGGGGGGTACGAATGAGCAGTTCTTC
TRBV7-8	-	TRBJ1-2	-	CASSAGWAGETNYGYTF	TGTGCCAGCAGCGCCGGGTGGGCAGGAGAAACTAACTATGGCTACACCTTC
TRBV21-1	-	TRBJ2-1	-	CASSRSGGQYNEQFF	TGTGCCAGCAGCAGGAGCGGGGGGCAATACAATGAGCAGTTCTTC
TRBV4-2	-	TRBJ1-1	-	CASSQDINRVNTEAFF	TGTGCCAGCAGCCAAGATATAAACAGGGTGAACACTGAAGCTTTCTTT
TRBV2	-	TRBJ1-2	-	CASSKHREDYGYTF	TGTGCCAGCAGTAAACACAGGGAAGACTATGGCTACACCTTC
TRBV13	-	TRBJ2-5	TRBD1	CASSSTGGSQETQYF	TGTGCCAGCAGTTCGACAGGGGGGTCCCAAGAGACCCAGTACTTC
TRBV6-5	-	TRBJ2-7	TRBD1	CASSYGGTGWTYEQYF	TGTGCCAGCAGTTACGGAGGGACAGGGTGGACCTACGAGCAGTACTTC
TRBV6-5	-	TRBJ2-7	-	CASSDLYEQYF	TGTGCCAGCAGCGATCTCTACGAGCAGTACTTC
TRBV7-9	medium-sized	TRBJ1-2	TRBD1	CASSRDRATYGYTF	TGTGCCAGCTCGCGGGACAGGGCCACCTATGGCTACACCTTC
TRBV27	-	TRBJ1-5	-	CASSPSPNQPQHF	TGTGCCAGCAGTCCCAGCCCAAATCAGCCCCAGCATTTT
TRBV6-5	-	TRBJ2-1	TRBD1	CASSLDGTGRNEQFF	TGTGCCAGCAGCCTCGACGGGACAGGGAGGAATGAGCAGTTCTTC
TRBV6-5	-	TRBJ2-7	-	CASSYSVVGDQAF	TGTGCCAGCAGTTACTCGGTTGTCGGGGACCAGGCCTTC
TRBV13	-	TRBJ2-7	-	CASRPRGSYEQYF	TGTGCCAGCAGACCTAGGGGCTCCTACGAGCAGTACTTC
TRBV6-6	-	TRBJ1-2	TRBD1	CASSDTTGERTF	TGTGCCAGCAGTGATACCACAGGGGAGAGGACCTTC
TRBV7-9	few	TRBJ1-2	TRBD1	CASSLAGGKFGMRGYTF	TGTGCCAGCAGCTTAGCAGGGGGCAAATTCGGCATGCGTGGCTACACCTTC
TRBV29-1	-	TRBJ1-2	TRBD1	CSVVGGTVSPYGYTF	TGCAGCGTTGTCGGGGGGACAGTCAGTCCCTATGGCTACACCTTC
TRBV10-1	once	TRBJ2-4	-	CASSLTPQTRGNIQYF	TGCGCCAGCAGCCTAACCCCCCAGACACGGGGGAACATTCAGTACTTC
TRBV11-2	once	TRBJ2-3	TRBD2	CASSPRGAGPTDTQYF	TGTGCCAGCAGCCCCCGAGGAGCGGGGCCCACAGATACGCAGTATTTT
TRBV4-3	-	TRBJ1-5	-	CASSQEVGVNQPQHF	TGCGCCAGCAGCCAAGAGGTGGGGGTAAATCAGCCCCAGCATTTT
TRBV28	-	TRBJ1-1	-	CASSPLFPQGRTEAFF	TGTGCCAGCAGCCCCCTTTTCCCCCAGGGGAGAACTGAAGCTTTCTTT
TRBV30	-	TRBJ2-2	TRBD1	CAWTDRDTGELFF	TGTGCCTGGACTGACAGGGACACCGGGGAGCTGTTTTTT
TRBV30	-	TRBJ1-1	TRBD1	CAWSVGQVKSEAFF	TGTGCCTGGAGTGTTGGACAGGTGAAATCCGAAGCTTTCTTT
TRBV6-5	few	TRBJ2-1	TRBD2	CASSYSSGGGNEQFF	TGTGCCAGCAGTTACTCTAGCGGGGGCGGTAATGAGCAGTTCTTC
TRBV4-1	-	TRBJ1-1	TRBD1	CASSQGGLRDRAPEAFF	TGCGCCAGCAGCCAAGGGGGGCTCCGGGACAGGGCCCCTGAAGCTTTCTTT
TRBV6-1	-	TRBJ2-1	-	CASTGASTYNEQFF	TGTGCCAGCACAGGGGCGAGTACCTACAATGAGCAGTTCTTC
TRBV7-9	-	TRBJ2-7	-	CASSLRRVELDSYEQYF	TGTGCCAGCAGCTTAAGGCGGGTCGAGCTGGACTCCTACGAGCAGTACTTC
TRBV4-2	-	TRBJ2-5	TRBD1	CASSPWDRLGETQYF	TGTGCCAGCAGCCCTTGGGACAGGCTCGGAGAGACCCAGTACTTC
TRBV4-3	-	TRBJ2-1	-	CASSQDLGASAYNEQFF	TGCGCCAGCAGCCAAGATCTCGGGGCTAGCGCCTACAATGAGCAGTTCTTC
TRBV15	-	TRBJ2-5	TRBD1	CATSRKQGARETQYF	TGTGCCACCAGCAGAAAACAGGGGGCGAGGGAGACCCAGTACTTC
TRBV7-9	-	TRBJ2-2	TRBD1	CASSSRQGTRELFF	TGTGCCAGCAGCTCCCGACAGGGAACCAGGGAGCTGTTTTTT
TRBV5-6	-	TRBJ1-1	-	CASSWDTRPNTEAFF	TGTGCCAGCAGCTGGGATACAAGACCGAACACTGAAGCTTTCTTT
TRBV7-8	-	TRBJ2-3	TRBD2	CASSLWVSGEVDTQYF	TGTGCCAGCAGCTTATGGGTTAGCGGGGAAGTAGATACGCAGTATTTT
TRBV5-6	few	TRBJ2-5	-	CASSLVEGGRGETQYF	TGTGCCAGCAGCTTGGTAGAGGGGGGGCGGGGAGAGACCCAGTACTTC
TRBV15	-	TRBJ1-1	-	CATSTDKNTEAFF	TGTGCCACCAGCACGGACAAGAACACTGAAGCTTTCTTT
TRBV4-2	-	TRBJ2-3	TRBD2	CASRVSGGADTQYF	TGTGCCAGCAGGGTCAGCGGGGGGGCAGATACGCAGTATTTT